These 13 T cell receptor beta chains share one sample of origin, sequenced in a study of control samples from healthy donors and cancer patients. TCRdb's table, derived via immunoSEQ multiplex PCR, lists solely in-frame clones and lacks some. The repertoire holds 80,000 or so clones, approximately 94% seen once, with 6.2% in the top ten. The sequenced sample was blood. The origin of the receptors is a woman in her forties in good health.

The count of this clone is one. CDR3 protein: CASSQVPTAQETQYF. As DNA, the CDR3 is TGTGCCAGCAGCCAAGTTCCTACAGCTCAAGAGACCCAGTACTTC. V gene TRBV3-1 (or the pseudogene TRBV3-2) combines with J gene TRBJ2-5; no clear D. V lost 1 base and J 2 bases, leaving 11 bases between the germline ends. This CDR3 has 15 amino acids. CDR1 is LGHDT and CDR2 is YNNKEL in the germline V gene (reference sequence).

The chain employs TRBV12-3 or TRBV12-4 and TRBJ2-2; D not certain. Trimming cost V 5 bases and J 6 bases, with 10 bases left between them. The CDR3 contains 13 residues. CDR3 protein: CASSETTAGELFF. The CDR3 region has the DNA TGTGCCAGCAGTGAGACGACGGCCGGGGAGCTGTTTTTT.

The chain has TRBV20-1 and TRBJ1-1; D remains unclear. Germline CDR1 DFQATT, CDR2 SNEGSKA (reference sequence). The CDR3 runs to 11 residues. The CDR3: CRPDKDREAFF. The CDR3 DNA is TGCAGGCCAGACAAGGATAGGGAAGCTTTCTTT.

The chain combines TRBV4-3 with TRBJ1-2; no firm D call. There are 13 residues in the CDR3. Trimming took off 0 bases at V and 9 bases at J, with 11 bases between the two ends. From germline, CDR1 is LGHNA and CDR2 YSLEER. The CDR3 nucleotides read TGCGCCAGCAGCCAAGATATAGGCAGGAGCTACACCTTC. As protein: CASSQDIGRSYTF.

The V and J genes are TRBV10-1 and TRBJ1-6; weak D call: TRBD1 (5 bases). Deletions cut 8 bases from V and 10 bases from J, with 21 bases between. The CDR3 totals 15 residues. Germline-derived CDR1 and CDR2 are WNHNN and SYGVQD (reference sequence). CDR3 nucleotides: TGCGCCAGCGCCGCCCAGGGCCAGGGAGACTCACCCCTCCACTTT. Its translation: CASAAQGQGDSPLHF.

CDR3 protein: CASSPNAGAPNEKLFF. For the CDR3, the DNA is TGTGCCAGCAGCCCAAACGCAGGGGCGCCCAATGAAAAACTGTTTTTT. V gene TRBV7-9 combines with J gene TRBJ1-4; tentatively, D is TRBD1 (6 bases). Germline V gene lookup returns CDR1 SEHNR and CDR2 FQNEAQ (reference sequence). The length of the CDR3 is 16 residues. With 5 bases removed from V and 5 bases from J, the gap between germline ends came to 18 bases.

The chain is built from TRBV19 and TRBJ2-4; 8 bases are a match to TRBD2. The V gene end was trimmed by 4 bases and the J gene end by 0 bases; junction bases not matched to a gene: 11. This CDR3 comprises 18 residues. The germline CDR1 and CDR2 sequences are LNHDA and SQIVND (reference sequence). The CDR3 region is CASSTGSGSPTAKNIQYF. CDR3 coding DNA: TGTGCCAGTAGTACCGGAAGCGGGAGCCCCACAGCCAAAAACATTCAGTACTTC.

This rearrangement joins TRBV2 to TRBJ1-2; TRBD1 matches 8 bases. CDR1 and CDR2 from the germline V gene are SNHLY and FYNNEI. Trimming took 3 bases from V and 3 from J; bases not matched to a gene: 3. CDR3 size: 14 residues. The CDR3 spells CASSDRGQDYGYTF. The CDR3 coding sequence is TGTGCCAGCAGTGACAGGGGGCAAGACTATGGCTACACCTTC.

V and J are TRBV7-7 and TRBJ2-1; 10 nucleotides align to TRBD1. There are 15 residues in the CDR3. Germline values: CDR1 SSHAT, CDR2 FNYEAQ (reference sequence). J lost 10 bases, V lost 5 bases, and 11 bases had no gene match. CDR3 residues: CASSPTQTGGSEQFF. In DNA, the CDR3 is TGTGCCAGCAGCCCAACACAGACAGGGGGCAGCGAGCAGTTCTTC.

A single count supports this clone. The chain recombines TRBV5-1 with TRBJ1-2; D ambiguous. The CDR3 is 12 amino acids. Germline V CDR1 and CDR2: SGHRS, YFSETQ. Trimming took 5 bases from V and 0 from J, leaving 5 bases between them. The CDR3 sequence: CASRPANYGYTF. The CDR3 bases are TGCGCCAGCAGGCCAGCTAACTATGGCTACACCTTC.

The chain is built from TRBV6-5 and TRBJ2-1; D assignment may be TRBD1 or TRBD2 (5 bases each). CDR1 and CDR2 (germline): MNHEY, SVGAGI. The CDR3 totals 14 residues. Deletions cut 2 bases from V and 6 bases from J, with 11 bases between. CDR3 in DNA: TGTGCCAGCAGTTACCCGGGACGGATCAATGAGCAGTTCTTC. Its translation is CASSYPGRINEQFF.

The chain couples TRBV4-3 to TRBJ2-5; 8 bases fit TRBD1. Germline CDR1 is LGHNA and CDR2 is YSLEER. The junction had 4 bases not matched to a gene; V was cut back by 1 base and J by 3 bases. CDR3 size: 15 residues. CDR3 nucleotide sequence: TGCGCCAGCAGCCAAGGGCAGGGGGCGAAAGAGACCCAGTACTTC. This sequence encodes CASSQGQGAKETQYF.

This chain links TRBV5-8 with TRBJ1-6; D not resolved. The CDR3 is made up of 15 amino acids. The germline V gene has CDR1 SGHTS and CDR2 YDEGEE. V lost 0 bases and J 8 bases, leaving 12 bases between the germline ends. The CDR3 reads CASSLAIGSDSPLHF. The DNA for the CDR3 is TGTGCCAGCAGCTTGGCGATTGGGTCGGATTCACCCCTCCACTTT.